This record looks at one T cell receptor beta chain sequence and its context. The record originates from a study of blood T cell repertoires in COVID-19. Germline-derived CDR1 and CDR2 are SGHAT and FQNNGV. V lost 5 bases, J lost 0 bases, and 14 bases lay in between. The CDR3 sequence is 17 residues long. In the source study's methods: It was from reference gene primer amplification that nucleated cell counts were estimated. Here immunoSEQ multiplex PCR was the method, and the copy in TCRdb shows in-frame clones only, minus some. The DNA gave D and trimming, while V, J and clone size come from that table. The sample records 81,000 or so clones, 89% being singletons.

The receptor comes from a man between 70 and 80 years old with active or convalescent COVID-19. The sample comprised peripheral blood. This sequence joins TRBV11-2 and TRBJ2-6; D possibly corresponds to TRBD1 (6 bases). CDR3 residues: CASSGGQYLSGANVLTF. The CDR3 DNA reads TGTGCCAGCAGCGGAGGACAGTACCTCTCTGGGGCCAACGTCCTGACTTTC.